A selection of T cell receptor beta chains follows, all from one sample in a study of control samples from healthy donors and cancer patients. Sequencing was performed with immunoSEQ multiplex PCR; in TCRdb, only in-frame clones are kept and a portion is missing. This sample has approximately 89,000 clones, with about nine tenths found just once. The sample taken for sequencing was blood. The receptors shown here come from a man aged 25 to 40 in good health. The CDR3 runs from the conserved cysteine through the conserved F or W. A D gene is named only where the DNA matches it firmly. The size of a clone is reported for some rows only, either as once, few or many, or as a class for expanded clones.

v_call: TRBV5-1
d_call: TRBD1
j_call: TRBJ1-5
clone_size: -
cdr3_length: 15
cdr3_aa: CASSFGTGLNQPQHF
cdr3_nt: TGCGCCAGCAGCTTCGGGACAGGACTCAATCAGCCCCAGCATTTT

v_call: TRBV5-1
d_call: -
j_call: TRBJ1-6
clone_size: -
cdr3_length: 14
cdr3_aa: CASRTRDYNSPLHF
cdr3_nt: TGCGCCAGCAGAACCAGGGATTATAATTCACCCCTCCACTTT

v_call: TRBV2
d_call: -
j_call: TRBJ1-1
clone_size: -
cdr3_length: 12
cdr3_aa: CASSEDGHEAFF
cdr3_nt: TGTGCCAGCAGTGAGGACGGACATGAAGCTTTCTTT

v_call: TRBV10-1
d_call: -
j_call: TRBJ2-5
clone_size: -
cdr3_length: 13
cdr3_aa: CASSGGRGETQYF
cdr3_nt: TGCGCCAGCAGTGGCGGGCGAGGCGAGACCCAGTACTTC

v_call: TRBV13
d_call: TRBD2
j_call: TRBJ2-3
clone_size: -
cdr3_length: 16
cdr3_aa: CASSSGKTSYTDTQYF
cdr3_nt: TGTGCCAGCAGCTCCGGTAAGACTAGCTACACAGATACGCAGTATTTT

v_call: TRBV30
d_call: -
j_call: TRBJ1-3
clone_size: many
cdr3_length: 12
cdr3_aa: CAWRFTGNTIYF
cdr3_nt: TGTGCCTGGCGCTTTACTGGAAACACCATATATTTT

v_call: TRBV5-4
d_call: -
j_call: TRBJ1-6
clone_size: -
cdr3_length: 12
cdr3_aa: CASSPVGSPLHF
cdr3_nt: TGTGCCAGCAGCCCGGTCGGTTCACCCCTCCACTTT

v_call: TRBV15
d_call: -
j_call: TRBJ1-2
clone_size: -
cdr3_length: 14
cdr3_aa: CATSRDLGNYGYTF
cdr3_nt: TGTGCCACCAGCAGAGATCTGGGTAACTATGGCTACACCTTC

v_call: TRBV24-1
d_call: TRBD1
j_call: TRBJ1-2
clone_size: -
cdr3_length: 14
cdr3_aa: CATSDRDREWGYTF
cdr3_nt: TGTGCCACCAGTGACAGAGACAGGGAGTGGGGCTACACCTTC

v_call: TRBV3-1/TRBV3-2
d_call: TRBD2
j_call: TRBJ2-1
clone_size: -
cdr3_length: 16
cdr3_aa: CASSQDRPSGGGEQFF
cdr3_nt: TGTGCCAGCAGCCAAGATAGACCCAGCGGGGGTGGTGAGCAGTTCTTC

v_call: TRBV7-9
d_call: TRBD2
j_call: TRBJ2-3
clone_size: -
cdr3_length: 16
cdr3_aa: CASSLNSGGAADTQYF
cdr3_nt: TGTGCCAGCAGCTTAAACAGCGGGGGGGCAGCAGATACGCAGTATTTT

v_call: TRBV5-1
d_call: TRBD1
j_call: TRBJ1-4
clone_size: few
cdr3_length: 17
cdr3_aa: CASSSRQGGPTNEKLFF
cdr3_nt: TGCGCCAGCAGCTCCCGACAGGGCGGACCAACTAATGAAAAACTGTTTTTT

v_call: TRBV6-1
d_call: TRBD2
j_call: TRBJ2-1
clone_size: -
cdr3_length: 16
cdr3_aa: CASSEVGGLAYNEQFF
cdr3_nt: TGTGCCAGCAGTGAAGTTGGGGGACTAGCCTACAATGAGCAGTTCTTC

v_call: TRBV28
d_call: -
j_call: TRBJ1-2
clone_size: -
cdr3_length: 14
cdr3_aa: CASSPTAYNYGYTF
cdr3_nt: TGTGCCAGCAGTCCGACAGCTTATAACTATGGCTACACCTTC